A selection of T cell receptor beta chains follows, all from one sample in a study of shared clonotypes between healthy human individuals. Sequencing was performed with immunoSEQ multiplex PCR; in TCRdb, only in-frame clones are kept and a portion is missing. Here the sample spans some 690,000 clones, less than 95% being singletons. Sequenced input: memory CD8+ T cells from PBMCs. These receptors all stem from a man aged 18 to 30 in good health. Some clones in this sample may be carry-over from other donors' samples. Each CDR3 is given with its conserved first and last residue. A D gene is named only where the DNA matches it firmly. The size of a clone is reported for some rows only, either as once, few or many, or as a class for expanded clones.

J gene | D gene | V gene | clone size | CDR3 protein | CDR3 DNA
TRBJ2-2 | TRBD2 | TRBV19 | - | CASSMVGRVDGELFF | TGTGCCAGTAGTATGGTCGGGAGGGTCGACGGGGAGCTGTTTTTT
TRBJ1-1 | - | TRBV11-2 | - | CASSLIGKGNVEAFF | TGTGCCAGCAGCTTAATTGGTAAGGGTAACGTGGAAGCTTTCTTT
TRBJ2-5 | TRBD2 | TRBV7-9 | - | CASSLVVGGRAGETQYF | TGTGCCAGCAGCTTAGTGGTCGGCGGGAGGGCCGGTGAGACCCAGTACTTC
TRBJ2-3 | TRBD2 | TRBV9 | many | CASTSYSGSFTDTQYF | TGTGCCAGCACCAGCTATAGCGGGAGTTTTACAGATACGCAGTATTTT
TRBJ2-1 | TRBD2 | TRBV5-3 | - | CARSFRDLAGGNYNEQFF | TGTGCCAGAAGCTTCCGCGATTTAGCGGGAGGGAACTACAATGAGCAGTTCTTC
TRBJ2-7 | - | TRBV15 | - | CATSLDSSYEQYF | TGTGCCACCAGCTTAGACAGCTCCTACGAGCAGTACTTC
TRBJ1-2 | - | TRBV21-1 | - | CASSKTEDRGWGYTF | TGTGCCAGCAGCAAAACGGAGGACAGGGGCTGGGGCTACACCTTC
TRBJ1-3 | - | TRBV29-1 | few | CSVVWQGSGNTIYF | TGCAGCGTTGTATGGCAGGGTTCTGGAAACACCATATATTTT
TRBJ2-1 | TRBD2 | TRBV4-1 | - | CASSLLAGVLNEQFF | TGCGCCAGCAGCCTTCTCGCGGGAGTTCTCAATGAGCAGTTCTTC
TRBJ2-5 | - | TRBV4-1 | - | CASSHRLARRGQETQYF | TGCGCCAGCAGCCACCGACTAGCACGGAGGGGGCAAGAGACCCAGTACTTC
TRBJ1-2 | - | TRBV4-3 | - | CASSQSAFDYGYTF | TGCGCCAGCAGCCAATCCGCGTTTGACTATGGCTACACCTTC
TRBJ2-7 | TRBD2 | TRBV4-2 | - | CASSQVGRDYSYEQYF | TGTGCCAGCAGCCAAGTAGGGCGGGACTACTCCTACGAGCAGTACTTC
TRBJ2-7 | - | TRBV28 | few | CASSWLIGSYEQYF | TGTGCCAGCAGTTGGCTGATAGGTTCCTACGAGCAGTACTTC
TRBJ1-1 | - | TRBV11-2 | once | CASSQREFNTEAFF | TGTGCCAGCAGCCAGCGGGAGTTTAACACTGAAGCTTTCTTT
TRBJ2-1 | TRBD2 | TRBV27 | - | CASSSLLLGTSGTFREQFF | TGTGCCAGCAGTTCCCTGCTTCTAGGGACTAGCGGGACCTTCCGTGAGCAGTTCTTC
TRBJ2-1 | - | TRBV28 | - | CASSLWRQGLNEQFF | TGTGCCAGCAGTTTATGGCGGCAGGGTTTGAATGAGCAGTTCTTC
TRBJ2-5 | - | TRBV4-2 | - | CASSQHLGRSQETQYF | TGTGCCAGCAGCCAACACCTCGGACGGAGCCAAGAGACCCAGTACTTC
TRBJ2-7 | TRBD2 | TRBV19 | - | CASSIDFSAGGYEQYF | TGTGCCAGTAGTATAGACTTTTCTGCGGGAGGGTACGAGCAGTACTTC
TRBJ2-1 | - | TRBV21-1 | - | CASSKAASGSSEQFF | TGTGCCAGCAGCAAAGCGGCCTCCGGGAGTTCTGAGCAGTTCTTC
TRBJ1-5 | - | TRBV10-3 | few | CAISGEYSNQPQHF | TGTGCCATCAGTGGTGAATATAGCAATCAGCCCCAGCATTTT
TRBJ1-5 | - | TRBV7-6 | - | CASSLQGSNQPQHF | TGTGCCAGCAGCTTACAGGGGAGCAATCAGCCCCAGCATTTT
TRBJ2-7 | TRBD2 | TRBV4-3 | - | CASSLTGTSGNYEQYF | TGCGCCAGCAGCCTAACAGGGACTAGCGGAAACTACGAGCAGTACTTC
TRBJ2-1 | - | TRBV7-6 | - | CASSPHRLDEQFF | TGTGCCAGCAGCCCCCACCGTCTCGATGAGCAGTTCTTC
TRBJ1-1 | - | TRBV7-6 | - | CASSSGRFF | TGTGCCAGCAGCTCCGGACGGTTCTTT